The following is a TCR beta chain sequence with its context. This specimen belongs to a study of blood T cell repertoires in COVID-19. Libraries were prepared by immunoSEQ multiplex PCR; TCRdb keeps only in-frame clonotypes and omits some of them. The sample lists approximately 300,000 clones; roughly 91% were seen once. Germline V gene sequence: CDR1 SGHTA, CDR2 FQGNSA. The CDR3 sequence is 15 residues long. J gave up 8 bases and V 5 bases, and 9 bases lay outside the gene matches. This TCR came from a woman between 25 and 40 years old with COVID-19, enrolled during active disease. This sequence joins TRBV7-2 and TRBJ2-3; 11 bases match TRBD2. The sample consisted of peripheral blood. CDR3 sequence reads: CASSVSGGASGTQYF. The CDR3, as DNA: TGTGCCAGCAGCGTTAGCGGGGGGGCGAGTGGTACGCAGTATTTT.